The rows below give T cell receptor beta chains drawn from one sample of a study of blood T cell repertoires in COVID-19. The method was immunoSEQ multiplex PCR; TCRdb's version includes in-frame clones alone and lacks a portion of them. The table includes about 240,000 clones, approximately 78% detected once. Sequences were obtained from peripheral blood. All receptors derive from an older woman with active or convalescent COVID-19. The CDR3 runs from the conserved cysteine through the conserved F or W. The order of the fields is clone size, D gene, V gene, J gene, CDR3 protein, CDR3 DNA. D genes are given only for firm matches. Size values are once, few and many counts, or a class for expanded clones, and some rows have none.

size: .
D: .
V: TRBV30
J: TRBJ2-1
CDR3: CAWSVDSNNEQFF
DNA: TGTGCCTGGAGTGTTGACTCAAACAATGAGCAGTTCTTC

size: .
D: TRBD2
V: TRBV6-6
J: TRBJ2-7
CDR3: CAGGGEYEQYF
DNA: TGTGCCGGCGGGGGGGAGTACGAGCAGTACTTC

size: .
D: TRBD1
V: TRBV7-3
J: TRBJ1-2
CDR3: CASSLTGTGIYGYTF
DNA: TGTGCCAGCAGCTTAACTGGGACAGGCATCTATGGCTACACCTTC

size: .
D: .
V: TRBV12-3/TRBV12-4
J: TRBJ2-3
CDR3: CASTRQADTQYF
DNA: TGTGCCAGCACCCGACAGGCAGATACGCAGTATTTT

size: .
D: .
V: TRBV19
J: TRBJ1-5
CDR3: CASSERGDQPQHF
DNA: TGTGCCAGTAGCGAACGGGGGGATCAGCCCCAGCATTTT

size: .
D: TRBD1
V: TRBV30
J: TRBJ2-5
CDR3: CAWRPGQPQETQYF
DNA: TGTGCCTGGAGACCGGGACAGCCTCAAGAGACCCAGTACTTC

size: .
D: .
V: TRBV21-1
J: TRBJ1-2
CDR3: CASAPRGQNLANYGYTF
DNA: TGTGCCAGCGCCCCTCGGGGACAGAACCTAGCTAACTATGGCTACACCTTC

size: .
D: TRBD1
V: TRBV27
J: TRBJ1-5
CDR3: CASSIRWTGGNQPQHF
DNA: TGTGCCAGCAGTATCCGCTGGACAGGGGGCAATCAGCCCCAGCATTTT

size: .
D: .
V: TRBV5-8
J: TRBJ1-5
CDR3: CASSPSAGSNQPQHF
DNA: TGTGCCAGCAGCCCCTCTGCGGGGTCTAATCAGCCCCAGCATTTT

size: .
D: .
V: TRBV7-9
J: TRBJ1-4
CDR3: CASSQSGQPNEKLFF
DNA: TGTGCCAGCAGCCAGAGTGGACAGCCAAATGAAAAACTGTTTTTT

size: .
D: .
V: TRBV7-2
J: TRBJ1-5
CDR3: CASSRWTQPNQPQHF
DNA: TGTGCCAGCAGCAGATGGACACAACCCAATCAGCCCCAGCATTTT

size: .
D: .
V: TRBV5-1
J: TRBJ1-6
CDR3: CASSLAQGHNSPLHF
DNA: TGCGCCAGCAGCTTGGCCCAGGGCCATAATTCACCCCTCCACTTT

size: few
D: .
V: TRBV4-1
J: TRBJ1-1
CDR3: CASSQAGIIPFF
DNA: TGCGCCAGCAGCCAAGCCGGGATCATCCCTTTCTTT

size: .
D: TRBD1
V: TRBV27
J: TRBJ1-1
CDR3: CASTPGGVITEAFF
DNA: TGTGCCAGTACGCCAGGGGGTGTGATCACTGAAGCTTTCTTT

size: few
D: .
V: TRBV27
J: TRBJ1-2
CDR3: CASSGSNYGYTF
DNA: TGTGCCAGCAGTGGGAGTAACTATGGCTACACCTTC

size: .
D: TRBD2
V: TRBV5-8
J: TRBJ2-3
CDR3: CASSSGTSPSTDTQYF
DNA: TGTGCCAGCAGCTCTGGGACTAGCCCTAGCACAGATACGCAGTATTTT

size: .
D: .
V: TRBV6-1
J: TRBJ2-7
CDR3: CASSEWARVSDEQYF
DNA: TGTGCCAGCAGTGAATGGGCCAGGGTTAGTGACGAGCAGTACTTC

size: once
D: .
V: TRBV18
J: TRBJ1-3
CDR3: CASSPLDTQGTFSGNTIYF
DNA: TGTGCCAGCTCACCCCTCGACACCCAGGGAACCTTCTCTGGAAACACCATATATTTT

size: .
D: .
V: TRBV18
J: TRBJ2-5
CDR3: CASSLAGVQETQYF
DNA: TGTGCCAGCTCCCTCGCGGGTGTGCAAGAGACCCAGTACTTC

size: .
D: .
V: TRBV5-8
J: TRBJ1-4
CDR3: CASSVGQRNEKLFF
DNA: TGTGCCAGCAGCGTCGGACAGCGTAATGAAAAACTGTTTTTT

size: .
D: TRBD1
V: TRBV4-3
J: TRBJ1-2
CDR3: CASSRNRGYGYTF
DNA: TGCGCCAGCAGTCGCAACAGGGGGTATGGCTACACCTTC

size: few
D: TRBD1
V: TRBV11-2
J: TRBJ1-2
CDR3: CASHAMIRDSLYGYTF
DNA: TGTGCCAGCCACGCGATGATCCGGGACAGCCTCTATGGCTACACCTTC

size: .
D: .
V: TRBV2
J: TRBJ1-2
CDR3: CASSEGPWYGYTF
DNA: TGTGCCAGCAGTGAAGGGCCGTGGTATGGCTACACCTTC

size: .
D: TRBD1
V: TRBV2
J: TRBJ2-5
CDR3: CASSGDRGETQYF
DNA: TGTGCCAGCAGTGGTGACAGGGGGGAGACCCAGTACTTC

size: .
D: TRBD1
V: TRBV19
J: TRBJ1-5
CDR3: CASSIDTGVNQPQHF
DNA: TGTGCCAGTAGTATAGATACAGGGGTCAATCAGCCCCAGCATTTT

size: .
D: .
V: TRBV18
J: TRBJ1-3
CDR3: CASSPLRSSGNTIYF
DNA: TGTGCCAGCTCACCTTTGCGGAGCTCTGGAAACACCATATATTTT

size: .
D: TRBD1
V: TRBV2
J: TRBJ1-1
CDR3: CASSRQGLKEAFF
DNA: TGTGCCAGCAGTCGACAGGGGCTTAAGGAAGCTTTCTTT

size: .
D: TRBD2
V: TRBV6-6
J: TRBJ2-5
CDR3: CASSFGGGQETQYF
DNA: TGTGCCAGCAGTTTTGGCGGGGGTCAAGAGACCCAGTACTTC

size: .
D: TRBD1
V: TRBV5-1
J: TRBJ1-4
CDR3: CASSLSGQGAGEKLFF
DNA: TGCGCCAGCAGCTTGTCCGGACAGGGGGCTGGTGAAAAACTGTTTTTT

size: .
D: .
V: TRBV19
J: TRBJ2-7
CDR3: CASSIGRTAYEQYF
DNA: TGTGCCAGTAGTATAGGCCGGACAGCCTACGAGCAGTACTTC

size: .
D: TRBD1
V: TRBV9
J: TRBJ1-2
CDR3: CASSHNTGTGQYGYTF
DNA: TGTGCCAGCAGCCACAACACCGGGACAGGTCAATATGGCTACACCTTC

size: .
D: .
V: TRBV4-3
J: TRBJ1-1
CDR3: CASSQDRSPFEDTEAFF
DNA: TGCGCCAGCAGCCAAGATCGGTCCCCCTTCGAGGACACTGAAGCTTTCTTT

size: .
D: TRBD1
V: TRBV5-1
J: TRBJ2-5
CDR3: CASSLGDRGLQETQYF
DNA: TGCGCCAGCAGCTTGGGGGACAGGGGCCTTCAAGAGACCCAGTACTTC

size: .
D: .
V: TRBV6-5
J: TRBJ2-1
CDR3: CASRRLYNEQFF
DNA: TGTGCCAGCAGAAGACTCTACAATGAGCAGTTCTTC

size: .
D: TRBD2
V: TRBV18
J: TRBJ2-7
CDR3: CASSPNEGLAGSYEQYF
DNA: TGTGCCAGCTCACCAAACGAGGGCTTAGCGGGAAGCTACGAGCAGTACTTC

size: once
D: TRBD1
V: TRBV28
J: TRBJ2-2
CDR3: CASSLQGETGELFF
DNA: TGTGCCAGCAGTTTACAGGGGGAGACCGGGGAGCTGTTTTTT

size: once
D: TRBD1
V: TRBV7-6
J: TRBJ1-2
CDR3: CASSSGQGVLYGYTF
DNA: TGTGCCAGCAGCTCCGGACAGGGTGTACTCTATGGCTACACCTTC

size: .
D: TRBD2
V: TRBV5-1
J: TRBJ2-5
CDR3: CASSLVPSGGQETQYF
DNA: TGCGCCAGCAGCTTGGTCCCTAGCGGGGGCCAAGAGACCCAGTACTTC

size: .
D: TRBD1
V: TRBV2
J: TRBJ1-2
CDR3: CAIGQENYGYTF
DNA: TGTGCCATAGGACAGGAGAACTATGGCTACACCTTC

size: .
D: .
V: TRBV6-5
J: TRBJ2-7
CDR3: CASSYPPTGEQYF
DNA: TGTGCCAGCAGTTACCCACCGACAGGAGAGCAGTACTTC

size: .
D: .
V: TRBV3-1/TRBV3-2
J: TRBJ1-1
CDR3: CASSHSNLIKLNTEAFF
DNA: TGTGCCAGCAGCCACTCTAACCTGATTAAACTGAACACTGAAGCTTTCTTT

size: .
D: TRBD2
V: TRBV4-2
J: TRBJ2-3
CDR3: CASSQDRRGTSGGGTDTQYF
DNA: TGTGCCAGCAGCCAAGATCGGCGAGGGACTAGCGGGGGGGGCACAGATACGCAGTATTTT

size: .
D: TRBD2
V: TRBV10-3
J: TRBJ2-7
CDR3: CAVRPGTSGGSYEQYF
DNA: TGTGCCGTCCGCCCCGGGACTAGCGGGGGGTCCTACGAGCAGTACTTC